This TCR beta chain is from a study of blood T cell repertoires in COVID-19. Study-wide context: The study drew acute and convalescent COVID-19 samples from the United States, Italy and Spain. The cDNA or gDNA used as material had been derived from T cells, B-cell-depleted T cells, or PBMCs.

Trimming left V 4 bases short and J 2 bases short, with 12 bases between. The CDR3 runs 14 residues. Per the germline V gene, CDR1 is SGHRS and CDR2 is YFSETQ. Original processing notes: Counts of nucleated cells, estimated from reference gene primer amplification, were obtained. Sequencing used immunoSEQ multiplex PCR; TCRdb keeps in-frame clones, though not all of them. The V and J calls and clone size are taken from that table; D and trimming were inferred from the DNA. Of around 700,000 clones in the sample, more than 80% are singletons; the top ten hold roughly 0.25%. The chain links TRBV5-1 to TRBJ1-1; the D gene is possibly TRBD1 (6 bases). The source is a woman between 18 and 29 years old with acute or convalescent COVID-19. The sequenced sample consisted of peripheral blood. The CDR3 DNA is TGCGCCAGCAGCGTACACAGGGTTAACACTGAAGCTTTCTTT. Translating it yields CASSVHRVNTEAFF.